This TCR beta chain appears in the sequencing data of a study of glioma-infiltrating T cells. For the study at large: Target coverage was roughly 4.5- to 11-fold for roughly one million blood T cells. Study-wide results and limits: Patients with low tissue-blood divergence carried a signature set of shared blood CDR3 motifs. Tissue and blood shared very few CDR3 sequences.

The germline V gene has CDR1 MNHEY and CDR2 SVGEGT. This CDR3 is built from 14 residues. The V and J ends lost 7 bases and 5 bases, in that order; junction bases with no gene match: 6. TCR alpha and beta CDR3 regions were amplified from RNA using iRepertoire nested multiplex PCR. In TCRdb, the multiplex PCR reads were re-called with MiXCR into one record per CDR3 protein. The sample includes approximately 400,000 distinct CDR3 sequences, 35% to 45% of them seen just once. At least ten counts were recorded for this clonotype. As yet, its antigen is unknown. The specimen was glioma tissue, nonneoplastic brain tissue, or PBMCs (not recorded which). This clonotype was sampled from a human donor with low-grade glioma or glioblastoma, undergoing nonglioma brain surgery, or in good health (not recorded which). The genes are TRBV6-2 or TRBV6-3 and TRBJ1-1, with 11 bases that match TRBD1. The CDR3 coding sequence is TGTGCCAGCATCCTGGGACAGGGGGGAACTGAAGCTTTCTTT. The encoded protein is CASILGQGGTEAFF.